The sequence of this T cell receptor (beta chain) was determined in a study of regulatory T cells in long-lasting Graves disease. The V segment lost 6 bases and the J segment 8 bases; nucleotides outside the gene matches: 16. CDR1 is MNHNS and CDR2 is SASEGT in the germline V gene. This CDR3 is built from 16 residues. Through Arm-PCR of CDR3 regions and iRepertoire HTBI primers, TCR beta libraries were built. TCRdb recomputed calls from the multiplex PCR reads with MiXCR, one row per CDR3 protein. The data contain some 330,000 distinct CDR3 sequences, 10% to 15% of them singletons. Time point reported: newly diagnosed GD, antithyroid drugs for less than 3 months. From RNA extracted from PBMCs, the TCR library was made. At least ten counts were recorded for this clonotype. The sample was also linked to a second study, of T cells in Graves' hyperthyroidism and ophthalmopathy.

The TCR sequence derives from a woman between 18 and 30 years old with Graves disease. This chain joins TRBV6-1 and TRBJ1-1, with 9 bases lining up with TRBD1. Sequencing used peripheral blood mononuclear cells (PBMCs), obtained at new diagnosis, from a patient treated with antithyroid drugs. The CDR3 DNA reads TGTGCCAGCAGAAACCGACAGGGGGAAATAGGGATGGAAGCTTTCTTT. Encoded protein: CASRNRQGEIGMEAFF.